This TCR beta chain appears in the sequencing data of a study of T cell responses to AZD1222 COVID-19 vaccine. Germline CDR1 reads LNHDA; CDR2 reads SQIVND (reference sequence). CDR3 size: 14 residues. V lost 5 bases, J lost 0 bases, and 11 bases lay in between. Findings and caveats of the study: Rises in breadth and depth of Spike-specific TCRs came after two AZD1222 doses.

Data came from immunoSEQ multiplex PCR; TCRdb stores just in-frame clones and leaves some out. The data hold 100,000 to 150,000 clones, with more than 75% observed a single time. Remarks on this clone: The antigen is unknown.

The chain carries TRBV19 and TRBJ2-7, with TRBD1 as a possible D gene (5 bases). Sequencing used peripheral blood, obtained on day 0 of AZD1222 vaccination. This receptor was obtained from an adult in good health. The CDR3 protein is CASSLPDSSYEQYF. The CDR3 bases are TGTGCCAGTAGTCTTCCCGACAGCTCCTACGAGCAGTACTTC.